These 28 T cell receptor beta chains originate from one sample sequenced in a study of T-cell memory formation after mild COVID-19. TCRdb recomputed calls from the 5' RACE reads with MiXCR, one row per CDR3 protein. The table records about 200,000 distinct CDR3 sequences, around 9.1% of them present only once. The sample comprised PBMCs or a T cell subset sorted from them (not recorded which). The origin of the receptors is a young man who had mild COVID-19 (a few samples of this study predate the infection). Cell type and time point are not known.

This chain joins TRBV9 and TRBJ2-5, with D perhaps given as TRBD1 or TRBD2 (5 bases each). The CDR3 is made up of 16 amino acids. CDR1 and CDR2 (germline): SGDLS, YYNGEE. V was trimmed by 1 base and J by 0 bases, leaving 13 bases between them. The CDR3 nucleotides read TGTGCCAGCAGCGTATACTCCGGGACCAACCAAGAGACCCAGTACTTC. Translated, it gives CASSVYSGTNQETQYF.

Only a few counts were recorded for this clonotype. The chain joins TRBV7-2 to TRBJ2-3, with TRBD2 matching over 7 bases. The germline V gene encodes CDR1 SGHTA and CDR2 FQGNSA. The CDR3 has 16 amino acids. The V and J ends lost 1 base and 0 bases, in that order; junction bases with no gene match: 4. Here the CDR3 reads CASSLDVSGSTDTQYF. DNA for the CDR3: TGTGCCAGCAGCTTAGATGTTAGCGGGAGCACAGATACGCAGTATTTT.

V is TRBV5-1 and J is TRBJ1-1; D unclear. V lost 2 bases to trimming and J lost 1 base, with 12 bases between them. The CDR3 totals 15 residues. The germline V gene has CDR1 SGHRS and CDR2 YFSETQ. The CDR3 loop reads CASSFKRSGNTEAFF. The CDR3, as DNA: TGCGCCAGCAGCTTTAAGCGCTCAGGGAACACTGAAGCTTTCTTT.

There are many counts of this clonotype. This rearrangement joins TRBV6-5 to TRBJ1-2, with 9 bases that match TRBD1. V shed 0 bases and J 5 bases; nucleotides not matched to a gene: 1. The CDR3 totals 14 residues. The V gene's germline CDR1 is MNHEY and CDR2 SVGAGI. This chain's CDR3 is CASSYSTGGYGYTF. Written as DNA, the CDR3 is TGTGCCAGCAGTTACTCGACAGGGGGATATGGCTACACCTTC.

In this sample, this clonotype turned up many times. V gene TRBV7-3 combines with J gene TRBJ2-1; D is perhaps TRBD1 (6 bases). V shed 5 bases and J shed 6 bases, with 14 bases lying between them. CDR3 length: 14 amino acids. The germline CDR1 and CDR2 sequences are SGHTA and FQGTGA. Here the CDR3 DNA reads TGTGCCAGCAGCCCACAGGGCAGTCTCAATGAGCAGTTCTTC. It encodes CASSPQGSLNEQFF.

The sample holds many counts of this clonotype. This chain uses TRBV9 with TRBJ2-3; D is perhaps TRBD1 (6 bases). The length of the CDR3 is 13 residues. Germline values: CDR1 SGDLS, CDR2 YYNGEE. Between the trimmed V and J ends, which lost 0 bases and 5 bases, there was a span of 7 bases. DNA for the CDR3: TGTGCCAGCAGCGTAGGGGGACAAGATACGCAGTATTTT. It translates to CASSVGGQDTQYF.

This clonotype was found a few times. The V gene is TRBV4-2, the J gene TRBJ2-5, with 8 bases aligning to TRBD1. CDR1 is LGHNA and CDR2 is YNFKEQ in the germline V gene. V lost 3 bases, J lost 3 bases, and 6 bases stayed unmatched. This CDR3 has 15 residues. CDR3 nucleotides: TGTGCCAGCAGCCAGCGGGACAGGTCCAAAGAGACCCAGTACTTC. Translating gives CASSQRDRSKETQYF.

This clonotype showed up just a few times. Here the CDR3 reads CASSFNSGLEAFF. The DNA of the CDR3 is TGTGCCAGCAGTTTTAATTCAGGTTTAGAAGCTTTCTTT. This chain uses TRBV12-3 or TRBV12-4 with TRBJ1-1; no reliable D call. The V end lost 3 bases, the J end lost 8 bases, and 13 bases lay between the germline ends. This CDR3 region has 13 residues.

J is TRBJ1-3 and V is TRBV10-3, with D unresolved. The V end was cut by 4 bases, the J end by 0 bases, with 13 bases between. The CDR3 totals 16 residues. CDR1 is ENHRY and CDR2 is SYGVKD in the germline V gene. The CDR3 DNA reads as TGTGCCATCAGTGTCGATCGGATCTACTCTGGAAACACCATATATTTT. Translating it yields CAISVDRIYSGNTIYF.

The chain recombines TRBV12-3 or TRBV12-4 with TRBJ2-7; the D gene is possibly TRBD1 (5 bases). The V and J ends lost 1 base and 4 bases respectively, with 17 bases between them. The CDR3 has 16 residues. The CDR3 spells CASSLGPSRVGYEQYF. The CDR3 DNA is TGTGCCAGCAGTTTAGGTCCCAGCAGGGTTGGGTACGAGCAGTACTTC.

The chain joins TRBV7-2 to TRBJ2-3; possibly TRBD1 for D (6 bases). Germline CDR1 is SGHTA and CDR2 is FQGNSA. The CDR3 is 15 amino acids. Trimming took 3 bases from V and 0 from J, leaving 10 bases between them. The CDR3, as DNA: TGTGCCAGCAGCTTTCCCCAGGGGAGCACAGATACGCAGTATTTT. It yields the protein CASSFPQGSTDTQYF.

A few counts support this clonotype. The junction departs from the called germline gene at one end, perhaps through a read error. The rearrangement joins TRBV4-1 to TRBJ2-5; 8 bases match TRBD1. The CDR3 runs 15 residues. Germline loops: CDR1 MGHRA, CDR2 YSYEKL. CDR3 DNA: TGCGCCATCAGCCAAAGGGGACAGGCAGAAGAGACCCAGTACTTC. Protein sequence: CAISQRGQAEETQYF.

This clonotype was detected ten times or more. J is TRBJ1-2 and V is TRBV20-1; D uncertain. The germline CDR1 and CDR2 sequences are DFQATT and SNEGSKA (reference sequence). V lost 1 base and J 8 bases, leaving 11 bases between the germline ends. CDR3 size: 12 residues. The CDR3 loop is CSARVTSGGYTF. The CDR3 nucleotides read TGCAGTGCTAGAGTAACCTCGGGCGGCTACACCTTC.

In this sample, this clonotype turned up a few times. This chain uses TRBV12-3 or TRBV12-4 with TRBJ2-3; D is unclear. CDR3 length: 14 amino acids. With 3 bases removed from V and 4 bases from J, the gap between germline ends came to 11 bases. Written as DNA, the CDR3 is TGTGCCAGCAGTTTGGTATGGGTTCCAGATACGCAGTATTTT. Translation gives CASSLVWVPDTQYF.

There are a few counts of this clonotype. The chain links TRBV2 to TRBJ2-1; D call uncertain. This CDR3 has 13 residues. Trimming left V 10 bases short and J 0 bases short, with 10 bases between. Looked up from germline, CDR1 is SNHLY and CDR2 is FYNNEI. Here the CDR3 reads CATQGYSYNEQFF. The CDR3, as DNA: TGTGCCACCCAAGGCTACTCCTACAATGAGCAGTTCTTC.

This clonotype was detected many times. This chain links TRBV20-1 with TRBJ2-7; 8 positions match TRBD2. The CDR3 runs 14 residues. V gave up 7 bases and J gave up 3 bases; unmatched junction bases: 11. Per germline, CDR1 DFQATT and CDR2 SNEGSKA (reference sequence). In DNA, the CDR3 is TGCAGTGTTCTCCGGGAGGGGTTTAACTACGAGCAGTACTTC. This encodes CSVLREGFNYEQYF.

This clonotype was found a few times. J is TRBJ1-1 and V is TRBV4-3; tentatively, D is TRBD1 (6 bases). This CDR3 has 13 amino acids. Trimming took off 3 bases at V and 4 bases at J, with 9 bases between the two ends. The germline V gene encodes CDR1 LGHNA and CDR2 YSLEER. The CDR3 reads CASSQTGVTEAFF. CDR3 sequence (DNA): TGCGCCAGCAGCCAGACAGGCGTCACTGAAGCTTTCTTT.

V is TRBV6-5 and J is TRBJ1-1; TRBD1 matches at 7 bases. Trimming removed 0 bases from V and 2 bases from J; junction bases left unmatched: 3. The length of the CDR3 is 15 residues. Germline assignment: CDR1 MNHEY and CDR2 SVGAGI. The CDR3 nucleotides are TGTGCCAGCAGTTACTCGGGACAGATAAACACTGAAGCTTTCTTT. Amino acids: CASSYSGQINTEAFF.

This clonotype has only a few counts. The chain has TRBV6-5 and TRBJ1-3, with D unresolved. The V gene's germline CDR1 is MNHEY and CDR2 SVGAGI. Trimming removed 6 bases at V and 1 base at J, with 4 bases between. This CDR3 has 12 amino acids. The CDR3 protein is CASRGSGNTIYF. The CDR3 region has the DNA TGTGCCAGCAGGGGTTCTGGAAACACCATATATTTT.

This clonotype was seen many times. The rearrangement links TRBV4-1 to TRBJ1-6; TRBD1 might be the D (5 bases). This CDR3 is built from 18 residues. Trimming took 0 bases from V and 6 from J, leaving 18 bases between them. CDR1 and CDR2 (germline): MGHRA, YSYEKL. The CDR3 spells CASSQDIDIQRGNSPLHF. In nucleotides, the CDR3 is TGCGCCAGCAGCCAAGATATCGACATCCAAAGGGGTAATTCACCCCTCCACTTT.

This clonotype occurred a few times. This chain links TRBV10-1 with TRBJ2-3; 7 bases match TRBD2. V shed 4 bases, J shed 9 bases, and the junction held 7 bases outside the gene matches. The germline V gene has CDR1 WNHNN and CDR2 SYGVQD (reference sequence). This CDR3 region has 13 residues. The CDR3 nucleotides are TGCGCCAGCAGTGGGCCGGTGGGGGGGACGCAGTATTTT. Its translation: CASSGPVGGTQYF.

The chain is built from TRBV6-6 and TRBJ1-1, with D perhaps matching TRBD1 (6 bases). CDR3 length: 15 residues. The V and J ends lost 6 bases and 1 base respectively, with 15 bases between them. Looked up from germline, CDR1 is MNHNY and CDR2 is SVGAGI (reference sequence). In DNA, the CDR3 is TGTGCCAGCAGCTCAAAGGGGGGCAAGAACACTGAAGCTTTCTTT. It specifies CASSSKGGKNTEAFF.

This clonotype has ten or more counts. The genes are TRBV28 and TRBJ1-2; D unclear. Trimming removed 1 base at V and 5 bases at J, with 5 bases between. The CDR3 length is 12 residues. CDR1 and CDR2 from the germline V gene are MDHEN and SYDVKM. The CDR3 region has the DNA TGTGCCAGCAGTTTATCCCGATATGGCTACACCTTC. Its translation is CASSLSRYGYTF.

This clonotype was seen a handful of times. V usage is TRBV11-2 and J usage is TRBJ2-3, with unresolved D. Germline CDR1 reads SGHAT; CDR2 reads FQNNGV. The CDR3 spans 15 residues. Trimming left V 1 base short and J 2 bases short, with 10 bases between. The CDR3 loop reads CASSLAPRPTDTQYF. For the CDR3, the DNA is TGTGCCAGCAGCTTAGCCCCCCGACCCACAGATACGCAGTATTTT.

CDR3 in DNA: TGCAGTGCTAGGTCCGCAGGGGCCTATGGCTACACCTTC. Its translation: CSARSAGAYGYTF. The rearrangement joins TRBV20-1 to TRBJ1-2, with D tentatively TRBD1 (6 bases). V lost 3 bases to trimming and J lost 4 bases, with 12 bases between them. The germline V gene encodes CDR1 DFQATT and CDR2 SNEGSKA (reference sequence). The CDR3 runs 13 residues.

This clonotype was seen ten or more times. The chain has TRBV11-2 and TRBJ2-6, with 7 bases fitting TRBD1. Germline trimming cut 3 bases from V and 4 bases from J; bases unmatched to any gene: 9. CDR1 and CDR2 from the germline V gene are SGHAT and FQNNGV. The length of the CDR3 is 17 residues. The chain's CDR3 is CASSLIQGTRGANVLTF. CDR3 bases: TGTGCCAGCAGCTTGATACAGGGGACGCGCGGGGCCAACGTCCTGACTTTC.

The rearrangement uses TRBV21-1 and TRBJ1-5; the D call of TRBD1 is as the table states it, not checked on the DNA. TRBV21-1 has pseudogene status. CDR3 length: 17 residues. CDR3 loop: CASTPPPSREQIQPQHF. The DNA of the CDR3 is TGTGCCAGCACCCCCCCTCCTAGTCGTGAGCAAATTCAGCCCCAGCATTTT.

In this sample, this clonotype turned up once. The chain links TRBV3-1 to TRBJ1-6; the D gene is possibly TRBD1 (5 bases). CDR3 length equals 13 residues. Germline V lookup: CDR1 LGHDT, CDR2 YNNKEL (reference sequence). The V and J ends lost 3 bases and 9 bases respectively, with 9 bases between them. The CDR3 region has the DNA TGTGCCAGCAGCCAGGAGGGGTCTTCACCCCTCCACTTT. This gives the protein CASSQEGSSPLHF. The variable domain in full, with the rest retrieved from reference TRBV3-1 and TRBJ1-6, is DTAVSQTPKYLVTQMGNDKSIKCEQNLGHDTMYWYKQDSKKFLKIMFSYNNKELIINETVPNRFSPKSPDKAHLNLHINSLELGDSAVYFCASSQEGSSPLHFGNGTRLTVT.